The 30 T cell receptor beta chains in this list originate from one sample, sequenced in a study of T cell responses to AZD1222 COVID-19 vaccine. The protocol was immunoSEQ multiplex PCR, while the TCRdb copy is restricted to in-frame clones and leaves out a portion. The sample gives about 200,000 clones, approximately 92% of which show up once; about 4% is in the top ten. The sample was peripheral blood, taken 28 days after the second dose of the MenACWY control vaccine. Receptors were obtained from an adult who received the MenACWY meningococcal vaccine as a control.

The chain recombines TRBV6-2 or TRBV6-3 with TRBJ1-2; D gene uncertain. The CDR3 is 14 amino acids. Germline values: CDR1 MNHEY, CDR2 SVGEGT. Trimming shortened V by 0 bases and J by 3 bases, and 8 bases separated the two germline ends. CDR3 bases: TGTGCCAGCAGTTACTCGAACACAGACTATGGCTACACCTTC. Protein sequence: CASSYSNTDYGYTF.

The chain is built from TRBV6-5 and TRBJ1-5; the D gene is possibly TRBD1 (5 bases). Deletions cut 5 bases from V and 5 bases from J, with 13 bases between. Germline CDR1 and CDR2: MNHEY and SVGAGI. CDR3 length: 14 residues. CDR3 sequence reads: CASSPGTRDQPQHF. The CDR3 nucleotides read TGTGCCAGCAGTCCCGGGACCAGAGATCAGCCCCAGCATTTT.

This clone has more than one count but fewer than ten. V gene TRBV20-1 combines with J gene TRBJ2-7; D is ambiguous. V shed 4 bases and J shed 2 bases, with 6 bases lying between them. This CDR3 region has 11 residues. Germline values: CDR1 DFQATT, CDR2 SNEGSKA (reference sequence). CDR3: CSAIRTYEQYF. The DNA of the CDR3 is TGCAGTGCTATACGGACCTACGAGCAGTACTTC.

The chain recombines TRBV3-1 (or the pseudogene TRBV3-2) with TRBJ1-1; D is possibly TRBD1 (5 bases). The CDR3 runs to 14 residues. Germline values: CDR1 LGHDT, CDR2 YNNKEL (reference sequence). Trimming took 1 base from V and 4 from J, leaving 10 bases between them. CDR3 nucleotides: TGTGCCAGCAGCCAAGTTACAGGAACCACTGAAGCTTTCTTT. Its protein is CASSQVTGTTEAFF.

The genes are TRBV7-2 and TRBJ2-7; 7 nucleotides match TRBD1. Germline V gene sequence: CDR1 SGHTA, CDR2 FQGNSA. The junction had 5 bases not matched to a gene; V was cut back by 5 bases and J by 10 bases. This CDR3 is built from 11 residues. The CDR3: CASSEGTAQYF. DNA for the CDR3: TGTGCCAGCAGCGAGGGGACAGCACAGTACTTC.

The chain combines TRBV6-2 or TRBV6-3 with TRBJ2-4; D gene unclear. V lost 3 bases and J lost 9, with 9 bases in between. The CDR3 totals 12 residues. From germline, CDR1 is MNHEY and CDR2 SVGEGT. The CDR3 region has the DNA TGTGCCAGCAGTTATCGATCGGCCATTCAGTACTTC. It codes for CASSYRSAIQYF.

The chain joins TRBV28 to TRBJ1-3, with 8 bases matching TRBD1. Germline V gives CDR1 MDHEN, CDR2 SYDVKM. The CDR3 has 15 amino acids. V lost 7 bases to trimming and J lost 4 bases; unmatched junction nucleotides: 9. CDR3 DNA: TGTGCCAGCAAAGACACAGGGGGATCGGGAAACACCATATATTTT. Translated: CASKDTGGSGNTIYF.

The table lists this clone with a count of one. The J gene is TRBJ1-1, the V gene TRBV19; 9 bases match TRBD1. CDR1 and CDR2 (germline): LNHDA, SQIVND (reference sequence). The trim removed 7 bases at V and 7 bases at J, leaving 10 bases unmatched. The CDR3 sequence is 14 residues long. This CDR3 reads CASTTGTGFYEAFF. CDR3 nucleotide sequence: TGTGCCAGTACTACAGGGACAGGGTTCTATGAAGCTTTCTTT. Combining the CDR3 with reference TRBV19 and TRBJ1-1 gives the whole variable domain DGGITQSPKYLFRKEGQNVTLSCEQNLNHDAMYWYRQDPGQGLRLIYYSQIVNDFQKGDIAEGYSVSREKKESFPLTVTSAQKNPTAFYLCASTTGTGFYEAFFGQGTRLTVV.

This clone was counted between two and nine times. The CDR3 coding sequence is TGTGCCAGCAAGTCCTCTAGCGGGAGGGCCCACGAGCAGTACTTC. Protein sequence: CASKSSSGRAHEQYF. The chain links TRBV7-2 to TRBJ2-7; TRBD2 aligns across 12 bases. V shed 7 bases and J 5 bases; nucleotides not matched to a gene: 9. Germline CDR1 SGHTA, CDR2 FQGNSA. The CDR3 totals 15 residues.

This clone was picked up a small number of times. CDR3 DNA sequence: TGTGCCAGTAGTAAAGAGGCGGGGGCGTCTGAAGCTTTCTTT. Protein product: CASSKEAGASEAFF. The V gene is TRBV19, the J gene TRBJ1-1, with D perhaps matching TRBD1 (6 bases). Germline lookup yields CDR1 LNHDA and CDR2 SQIVND (reference sequence). The CDR3 totals 14 residues. The ends were cut back, 4 bases at V and 6 bases at J, with 15 bases in the middle.

The chain links TRBV25-1 to TRBJ2-2, with D possibly being TRBD2 (6 bases). Looked up from germline, CDR1 is MGHDK and CDR2 is SYGVNS. Trimming shortened V by 1 base and J by 6 bases, and 15 bases separated the two germline ends. This CDR3 spans 16 amino acids. The CDR3 sequence: CASSESWEVAAGELFF. The CDR3 coding sequence is TGTGCCAGCAGTGAATCCTGGGAGGTTGCGGCCGGGGAGCTGTTTTTT. The full variable domain, in which reference TRBV25-1 and TRBJ2-2 provide the parts outside the CDR3, is EADIYQTPRYLVIGTGKKITLECSQTMGHDKMYWYQQDPGMELHLIHYSYGVNSTEKGDLSSESTVSRIRTEHFPLTLESARPSHTSQYLCASSESWEVAAGELFFGEGSRLTVL.

The rearrangement uses TRBV7-9 and TRBJ2-6; 10 nucleotides line up with TRBD1. Germline V lookup: CDR1 SEHNR, CDR2 FQNEAQ (reference sequence). The CDR3 consists of 18 residues. V shed 5 bases, J shed 0 bases, and the junction held 7 bases outside the gene matches. CDR3 in DNA: TGTGCCAGCAGCGTCGGGGGACAGGGGCCCTCTGGGGCCAACGTCCTGACTTTC. Residues: CASSVGGQGPSGANVLTF.

The chain is built from TRBV18 and TRBJ1-4; D ambiguous. V shed 4 bases and J shed 4 bases, with 7 bases lying between them. The CDR3 is 13 amino acids. The germline CDR1 and CDR2 sequences are KGHSH and LQKENI. Here the CDR3 DNA reads TGTGCCAGCTCACTCCAGCTTAATGAAAAACTGTTTTTT. Translating gives CASSLQLNEKLFF.

The chain carries TRBV2 and TRBJ2-7, with D maybe TRBD2 (5 bases). The ends were cut back, 8 bases at V and 0 bases at J, with 11 bases in the middle. The germline V gene encodes CDR1 SNHLY and CDR2 FYNNEI. The CDR3 runs 13 residues. CDR3 coding DNA: TGTGCCAGCGAGCCGGACTTCTCCTACGAGCAGTACTTC. Encoded protein: CASEPDFSYEQYF. Full variable domain (remainder filled in from reference TRBV2 and TRBJ2-7): EPEVTQTPSHQVTQMGQEVILRCVPISNHLYFYWYRQILGQKVEFLVSFYNNEISEKSEIFDDQFSVERPDGSNFTLKIRSTKLEDSAMYFCASEPDFSYEQYFGPGTRLTVT.

This clone showed up just once. V gene TRBV7-2 combines with J gene TRBJ1-5; D unclear. The length of the CDR3 is 13 residues. Looked up from germline, CDR1 is SGHTA and CDR2 is FQGNSA. Trimming stripped 1 base from V and 3 bases from J, with 4 bases between. The CDR3 DNA reads as TGTGCCAGCAGCTTAGGCTTCAATCAGCCCCAGCATTTT. It codes for CASSLGFNQPQHF.

The chain has TRBV6-2 or TRBV6-3 and TRBJ1-1; D might be TRBD1 (5 bases). CDR1 is MNHEY, CDR2 SVGEGT, per germline. V gave up 0 bases and J gave up 6 bases, with 20 bases separating them. CDR3 length: 17 residues. The CDR3 DNA is TGTGCCAGCAGTTACTCGAGGGGCGCGGAGGGCGGACCTGAAGCTTTCTTT. Residues: CASSYSRGAEGGPEAFF.

V gene TRBV7-8 combines with J gene TRBJ2-1; 9 positions agree with TRBD2. Germline V gene data show CDR1 as SGHVS and CDR2 as FQNEAQ. After removal of 5 bases from V and 9 bases from J, the junction contained 5 bases not matched to a gene. The CDR3 loop spans 13 amino acids. The DNA for the CDR3 is TGTGCCAGCAGCATACTAGCGGGCACTGAGCAGTTCTTC. Its protein product is CASSILAGTEQFF.

V gene TRBV15 combines with J gene TRBJ2-3, with TRBD2 matching over 7 bases. Germline V gene sequence: CDR1 LNHNV, CDR2 YYDKDF (reference sequence). The trim removed 1 base at V and 2 bases at J, leaving 9 bases unmatched. The CDR3 sequence is 17 residues long. CDR3 sequence reads: CATSRGRGSGDTDTQYF. The CDR3 nucleotides read TGTGCCACCAGCAGAGGTCGTGGGAGCGGGGACACAGATACGCAGTATTTT.

This chain uses TRBV11-2 with TRBJ1-6; D uncertain. This CDR3 contains 17 residues. Trimming took 5 bases from V and 10 from J, leaving 24 bases between them. Germline-derived CDR1 and CDR2 are SGHAT and FQNNGV. Here the CDR3 reads CASSPSIGQLTFSPLHF. The CDR3, as DNA: TGTGCCAGCAGCCCCTCCATTGGGCAGTTAACCTTCTCACCCCTCCACTTT.

This chain links TRBV15 with TRBJ2-7; 9 bases fit TRBD2. V dropped 4 bases and J dropped 6; count of bases not matched to a gene: 10. This CDR3 is 15 amino acids long. From germline, CDR1 is LNHNV and CDR2 YYDKDF (reference sequence). This CDR3 reads CATSTLGTSKLEQYF. The CDR3 DNA sequence: TGTGCCACCAGCACCTTGGGGACTAGCAAACTCGAGCAGTACTTC.

The J gene is TRBJ1-2, the V gene TRBV9; D gene ambiguous. The CDR3 loop spans 15 amino acids. Germline CDR1 and CDR2: SGDLS and YYNGEE. Trimming left V 0 bases short and J 7 bases short, with 16 bases between. The CDR3 DNA is TGTGCCAGCAGCGTAGCTAATTGGAGGATCGGTGGCTACACCTTC. It translates to CASSVANWRIGGYTF.

The chain employs TRBV6-5 and TRBJ2-7, with D perhaps matching TRBD2 (6 bases). V dropped 6 bases and J dropped 4 bases, with 16 bases sitting between them. Germline lookup yields CDR1 MNHEY and CDR2 SVGAGI. CDR3 length: 14 amino acids. CDR3 coding DNA: TGTGCCAGCAGCCCCGCCGGGACTGAGTACGAGCAGTACTTC. Encoded protein: CASSPAGTEYEQYF.

The chain combines TRBV7-2 with TRBJ2-4; 11 bases map to TRBD2. The germline CDR1 and CDR2 sequences are SGHTA and FQGNSA. J was trimmed by 0 bases and V by 2 bases; bases with no gene match: 6. CDR3 length: 18 residues. The DNA for the CDR3 is TGTGCCAGCAGCTTAATGTTGACTAGCGGGGCAGCCAAAAACATTCAGTACTTC. Translating it yields CASSLMLTSGAAKNIQYF.

This chain connects TRBV18 to TRBJ2-5; D is uncertain. Between the trimmed V and J ends, which lost 2 bases and 4 bases, there was a span of 14 bases. CDR1 and CDR2 (germline): KGHSH, LQKENI. The CDR3 runs to 15 residues. Written as DNA, the CDR3 is TGTGCCAGCTCACCAGAGCTGGGTGTCCGAGAGACCCAGTACTTC. Translating it yields CASSPELGVRETQYF.

The V call is TRBV28, the J call TRBJ2-7, with D uncertain. Per the germline V gene, CDR1 is MDHEN and CDR2 is SYDVKM. V was clipped by 5 bases and J by 5 bases, with 10 bases between them. The CDR3 totals 12 residues. Written as DNA, the CDR3 is TGTGCCAGCAGTCCCGAGACGGACGAGCAGTACTTC. It codes for CASSPETDEQYF.

The chain couples TRBV7-3 to TRBJ2-5, with TRBD1 matching 8 bases. CDR1 and CDR2 from the germline V gene are SGHTA and FQGTGA. This CDR3 spans 15 amino acids. Trimming at V came to 5 bases and at J to 1 base, leaving 6 bases not matched to a gene. The DNA for the CDR3 is TGTGCCAGCAGCCCTCCCGGGACAGGCCAAGAGACCCAGTACTTC. Amino acid sequence: CASSPPGTGQETQYF.

The rearrangement links TRBV7-3 to TRBJ2-7; a possible D gene is TRBD2 (7 bases). Germline lookup yields CDR1 SGHTA and CDR2 FQGTGA. This CDR3 region has 19 residues. V was shortened by 3 bases and J by 5 bases, with 29 bases between the two germline ends. For the CDR3, the DNA is TGTGCCAGCAGCTTTGGGGGGGCGCCCGGGCGGGATACCCCTAACGAGCAGTACTTC. This translates into CASSFGGAPGRDTPNEQYF.

This chain uses TRBV7-2 with TRBJ1-6; no clear D. V was trimmed by 0 bases and J by 7 bases, leaving 4 bases between them. The CDR3 covers 13 residues. The germline V gene has CDR1 SGHTA and CDR2 FQGNSA. The CDR3 spells CASSLAPNSPLHF. In DNA, the CDR3 is TGTGCCAGCAGCTTAGCCCCGAATTCACCCCTCCACTTT.

J is TRBJ1-4 and V is TRBV7-9, with 8 positions matching TRBD1. The V and J ends lost 8 bases and 8 bases, in that order; junction bases with no gene match: 10. The CDR3 is made up of 14 amino acids. Germline assignment: CDR1 SEHNR and CDR2 FQNEAQ (reference sequence). The CDR3 nucleotides read TGTGCCAGCGCTTCAGGGACAGGAGGGGAAAAACTGTTTTTT. Residues: CASASGTGGEKLFF.

This chain joins TRBV29-1 and TRBJ2-7; possible D gene TRBD1, 5 bases. The CDR3 has 12 amino acids. The germline gives CDR1 SQVTM, CDR2 ANQGSEA. V shed 4 bases and J shed 0 bases, with 7 bases lying between them. The CDR3, as DNA: TGCAGCGTTGTAAGGGGCTCCTACGAGCAGTACTTC. It translates to CSVVRGSYEQYF.